A selection of T cell receptor beta chains follows, all from one sample in a study of T cell responses to AZD1222 COVID-19 vaccine. Clones were sequenced by immunoSEQ multiplex PCR, and TCRdb holds only the in-frame ones, with some missing. Of roughly 120,000 clones in the sample, about 90% are singletons; the top ten hold 3.2%. Sample: peripheral blood, taken on day 0 of AZD1222 vaccination. The receptor source for this set is an adult in good health. Each CDR3 is given with its conserved first and last residue. The D gene is left open where the match is weak. A clone size is listed for some rows: how often the clone was seen (once, few, many), or a class if it is expanded.

V gene	D gene	J gene	clone size	CDR3 DNA	CDR3 protein
TRBV5-6	TRBD1	TRBJ1-5	-	TGTGCCAGCACCATCAGGGACAGGGTCAATCAGCCCCAGCATTTT	CASTIRDRVNQPQHF
TRBV11-2	-	TRBJ2-6	-	TGTGCCAGCAGCAAGGCGGGCTCTGGGGCCAACGTCCTGACTTTC	CASSKAGSGANVLTF
TRBV12-3/TRBV12-4	TRBD1	TRBJ2-1	few	TGTGCCAGCAGTTTCAGGGGGTCGGAGTTCTTC	CASSFRGSEFF
TRBV3-1/TRBV3-2	-	TRBJ2-7	few	TGTGCCAGCAGCCTGTCGGGTCACGGCGAGCAGTACTTC	CASSLSGHGEQYF
TRBV7-2	-	TRBJ1-2	-	TGTGCCAGCAGCTTGCCTCCTCATGGCTACACCTTC	CASSLPPHGYTF
TRBV7-8	-	TRBJ2-3	-	TGTGCCAGCAGCTTTCACAGGGCAGATACGCAGTATTTT	CASSFHRADTQYF
TRBV10-1	TRBD2	TRBJ2-7	-	TGCGCCAGCACCTCCCAGCGGGAGGACGAGCAGTACTTC	CASTSQREDEQYF
TRBV5-1	-	TRBJ1-1	-	TGCGCCAGCAGCTTGGTCTTTGATACAGCCACTGAAGCTTTCTTT	CASSLVFDTATEAFF
TRBV5-4	TRBD2	TRBJ2-1	once	TGTGCCAGCAGCCCTACTAGCGGGGTTTTCGGTGAGCAGTTCTTC	CASSPTSGVFGEQFF
TRBV15	TRBD1	TRBJ1-4	-	TGTGCCACCAGCAGAGACCGGGACAGGGGGCAATTCCGGAGCGAAAAACTGTTTTTT	CATSRDRDRGQFRSEKLFF
TRBV7-2	-	TRBJ1-1	-	TGTGCCAGCAGCCTCCCGGTCCTCTTCACTGAAGCTTTCTTT	CASSLPVLFTEAFF
TRBV6-5	-	TRBJ1-1	-	TGTGCCAGCAGTTACTCGGGGGTCAGGGACACTGAAGCTTTCTTT	CASSYSGVRDTEAFF
TRBV18	-	TRBJ1-6	-	TGTGCCAGCTCACCCGGCCCCCCAAGGAATTCACCCCTCCACTTT	CASSPGPPRNSPLHF
TRBV7-3	-	TRBJ1-5	-	TGTGCCAGCAGCTTAGGGGGAGGGAATCAGCCCCAGCATTTT	CASSLGGGNQPQHF
TRBV11-3	TRBD1	TRBJ2-7	-	TGTGCCAGCAGCCGACAGGGTCGTCACGAGCAGTACTTC	CASSRQGRHEQYF
TRBV9	-	TRBJ1-6	-	TGTGCCAGCAGCCCCCAGGATTATAATTCACCCCTCCACTTT	CASSPQDYNSPLHF
TRBV19	-	TRBJ1-2	-	TGTGCCAGTAGTCAGGATAGGGGACCTAACTATGGCTACACCTTC	CASSQDRGPNYGYTF
TRBV3-1/TRBV3-2	-	TRBJ1-5	-	TGTGCCAGCAGCCAAGAGTCGGGGGCGGATCAGCCCCAGCATTTT	CASSQESGADQPQHF
TRBV28	-	TRBJ1-5	-	TGTGCCAGCAACCGTGACGGGGGTTACAATCAGCCCCAGCATTTT	CASNRDGGYNQPQHF
TRBV11-3	-	TRBJ1-1	-	TGTGCCAGCAGCTTAACGGGGAACACTGAAGCTTTCTTT	CASSLTGNTEAFF
TRBV9	-	TRBJ2-3	-	TGTGCCAGCAGCGTAGTAGCGGAGCGCACAGATACGCAGTATTTT	CASSVVAERTDTQYF
TRBV18	-	TRBJ1-6	-	TGTGCCAGCTCAACCGACAGTAATTCACCCCTCCACTTT	CASSTDSNSPLHF
TRBV7-2	TRBD1	TRBJ1-2	-	TGTGCCAGCAGCTTATCCGGGACAGGGAACTATGGCTACACCTTC	CASSLSGTGNYGYTF
TRBV19	-	TRBJ1-2	-	TGTGCCAGTAGTATCGGGGGCTGGGACACCCAGAACTATGGCTACACCTTC	CASSIGGWDTQNYGYTF
TRBV9	TRBD2	TRBJ2-1	-	TGTGCCACTTCCTCGGGACTAGCGGTCGGTGAGCAGTTCTTC	CATSSGLAVGEQFF
TRBV3-1/TRBV3-2	-	TRBJ2-1	-	TGTGCCAGCAGCCAAAAGGGCGCAGCCCAGGGAGAGCAGTTCTTC	CASSQKGAAQGEQFF
TRBV9	-	TRBJ1-1	once	TGTGCCAGCAGCGCCCTCAACAGTAGAGCTTTCTTT	CASSALNSRAFF
TRBV5-1	TRBD2	TRBJ2-3	-	TGCGCCAGCAGCTTATCTAGCGGGGGGCGCACAGATACGCAGTATTTT	CASSLSSGGRTDTQYF
TRBV3-1/TRBV3-2	TRBD2	TRBJ2-7	-	TGTGCCAGCAGCCAGACCCTAGCGGGATACGAGCAGTACTTC	CASSQTLAGYEQYF
TRBV6-2/TRBV6-3	-	TRBJ2-2	-	TGTGCCAGCAGTTACTCGCCAGGGTCTTCTTACACCGGGGAGCTGTTTTTT	CASSYSPGSSYTGELFF
TRBV7-2	-	TRBJ2-7	-	TGTGCCAGCAGCTTAGCGGTCAACCCCTACGAGCAGTACTTC	CASSLAVNPYEQYF
TRBV5-1	-	TRBJ2-3	-	TGCGCCAGCAGCCGAGACCCGGGGTCAGATACGCAGTATTTT	CASSRDPGSDTQYF
TRBV11-3	TRBD2	TRBJ2-1	-	TGTGCCAGCAGCGGTAGCGGGAGCCTCTCCTACAATGAGCAGTTCTTC	CASSGSGSLSYNEQFF
TRBV19	TRBD1	TRBJ1-2	once	TGTGCCAGTAGTAGGACAGGGCGCTATGGCTACACCTTC	CASSRTGRYGYTF
TRBV3-1/TRBV3-2	-	TRBJ1-3	-	TGTGCCAGCAGCCAAGATCTGACAGGTTACTCTGGAAACACCATATATTTT	CASSQDLTGYSGNTIYF
TRBV28	-	TRBJ1-1	-	TGTGCCAGCAGTGTCTACGGACAGAACACTGAAGCTTTCTTT	CASSVYGQNTEAFF
TRBV15	-	TRBJ1-5	-	TGTGCCACCAGCAGAGATACTCAGCCCCAGCATTTT	CATSRDTQPQHF
TRBV27	TRBD1	TRBJ1-1	-	TGTGCCAGCAGTCAGCGGACAGGGGCGCACACTGAAGCTTTCTTT	CASSQRTGAHTEAFF
TRBV6-6	-	TRBJ1-1	-	TGTGCCAGCAGGGACACGGGGGGTGACACTGAAGCTTTCTTT	CASRDTGGDTEAFF
TRBV6-5	-	TRBJ1-4	-	TGTGCCAGCATGGGGGCAACTAATGAAAAACTGTTTTTT	CASMGATNEKLFF
TRBV19	TRBD1	TRBJ2-1	-	TGTGCCAGTAGTATAGGGGGACAGGGGCCCTACAATGAGCAGTTCTTC	CASSIGGQGPYNEQFF
TRBV9	-	TRBJ1-1	-	TGTGCCAGCAGCGTAGTCATGGGGAACACTGAAGCTTTCTTT	CASSVVMGNTEAFF